This TCR beta chain was identified during a study of blood T cell repertoires in COVID-19. Study information: From the United States, Italy and Spain came samples of acute and convalescent COVID-19. Sources were T cells, B-cell-depleted T cells, or PBMCs; the material itself was cDNA or gDNA.

CDR1 and CDR2 from the germline V gene are SGHVS and FNYEAQ. V was trimmed by 5 bases and J by 0 bases, leaving 13 bases between them. This CDR3 spans 15 amino acids. Seattle-derived patients entered the study during active infection and were followed longitudinally. Repertoires were generated with immunoSEQ multiplex PCR, while TCRdb's copy carries only in-frame clones and drops some. The sample carries about 500,000 clones, about 89% recorded once. The chain recombines TRBV7-6 with TRBJ1-2, with D tentatively TRBD1 (5 bases). Sequencing was performed on peripheral blood. This sequence was found in a woman aged 45 to 65 with COVID-19, enrolled during active disease. The CDR3 spells CASSRGDRPNYGYTF. For the CDR3, the DNA is TGTGCCAGCAGCCGGGGGGACCGTCCTAACTATGGCTACACCTTC.